The 26 T cell receptor beta chains in this list originate from one sample, sequenced in a study of cytomegalovirus exposure and HLA in healthy donors. The PCR was carried out with 60 Vbeta primers and 13 Jbeta primers. Data came from immunoSEQ multiplex PCR; TCRdb stores just in-frame clones and leaves some out. Of around 53,000 clones in the sample, approximately 80% were seen once. Sequenced material: PBMCs. All receptors come from a man in his forties or fifties in good health and CMV-seronegative.

This chain connects TRBV29-1 to TRBJ1-1, with TRBD1 matching 9 bases. The junction had 13 bases not matched to a gene; V was cut back by 6 bases and J by 11 bases. Germline V gene sequence: CDR1 SQVTM, CDR2 ANQGSEA. The CDR3 has 13 amino acids. CDR3 nucleotide sequence: TGCAGCGTGGAGAAACAGGGGGCTGATCGGGCTTTCTTT. Protein product: CSVEKQGADRAFF.

This chain links TRBV27 with TRBJ1-5; 9 bases line up with TRBD1. Germline CDR1 and CDR2: MNHEY and SMNVEV (reference sequence). V was pared by 6 bases and J by 3 bases, with 9 bases of the junction left unmatched. CDR3 length: 16 residues. CDR3 in DNA: TGTGCCAGCAGACCCGCGGGACAGGGAAACAATCAGCCCCAGCATTTT. Its translation is CASRPAGQGNNQPQHF.

V is TRBV5-6 and J is TRBJ2-3; 12 bases are a match to TRBD2. In germline, CDR1 is SGHDT, CDR2 YYEEEE. The V gene end was trimmed by 7 bases and the J gene end by 0 bases; junction bases not matched to a gene: 9. CDR3 size: 17 residues. DNA for the CDR3: TGTGCCAGCGGCCCGACTAGCGGGGGCCGGAGCACAGATACGCAGTATTTT. Translated, it gives CASGPTSGGRSTDTQYF.

The chain couples TRBV9 to TRBJ2-1; 15 positions match TRBD2. The CDR3 contains 16 residues. Unmatched junction bases numbered 2, after V lost 2 bases and J lost 5 bases. Germline V gene data show CDR1 as SGDLS and CDR2 as YYNGEE. The CDR3 reads CASSVGLAGGHNEQFF. The CDR3 nucleotides read TGTGCCAGCAGCGTGGGACTAGCGGGGGGCCACAATGAGCAGTTCTTC.

The chain joins TRBV2 to TRBJ1-1; no clear D. Per the germline V gene, CDR1 is SNHLY and CDR2 is FYNNEI. The CDR3 runs 15 residues. V was shortened by 2 bases and J by 0 bases, with 10 bases between the two germline ends. The DNA of the CDR3 is TGTGCCAGCAGTGAACGAGCGGGAATGAACACTGAAGCTTTCTTT. Protein sequence: CASSERAGMNTEAFF.

V gene TRBV5-5 combines with J gene TRBJ2-7; the D gene is possibly TRBD2 (5 bases). Germline loops: CDR1 SGHKS, CDR2 YYEKEE (reference sequence). V was shortened by 5 bases and J by 2 bases, with 11 bases between the two germline ends. The CDR3 length is 13 residues. Here the CDR3 reads CASRLSGTYEQYF. The CDR3, as DNA: TGTGCCAGCAGGCTGTCGGGAACCTACGAGCAGTACTTC.

V and J are TRBV6-1 and TRBJ1-2, with D perhaps matching TRBD1 (5 bases). V shed 4 bases and J shed 8 bases, with 8 bases lying between them. The CDR3 loop spans 11 amino acids. Germline loops: CDR1 MNHNS, CDR2 SASEGT. The CDR3 loop reads CASSGRDGYTF. The CDR3 region has the DNA TGTGCCAGCAGTGGGCGGGACGGCTACACCTTC.

The chain's CDR3 is CASSPRPGGTGELFF. The CDR3 DNA follows: TGTGCCAGCAGTCCCAGACCTGGGGGGACCGGGGAGCTGTTTTTT. This chain connects TRBV6-5 to TRBJ2-2, with a weak D call TRBD2 (6 bases). V lost 5 bases to trimming and J lost 5 bases, with 15 bases between them. CDR1 is MNHEY and CDR2 is SVGAGI in the germline V gene. This CDR3 comprises 15 residues.

The chain has TRBV27 and TRBJ2-3; 7 positions agree with TRBD2. Unmatched junction bases numbered 5, after V lost 5 bases and J lost 3 bases. Germline lookup yields CDR1 MNHEY and CDR2 SMNVEV (reference sequence). The CDR3 has 14 amino acids. The CDR3 here is CASSRTRGTDTQYF. CDR3 nucleotide sequence: TGTGCCAGCAGTCGGACTAGAGGGACAGATACGCAGTATTTT.

V usage is TRBV29-1 and J usage is TRBJ1-2, with 8 bases identical to TRBD1. Germline CDR1 SQVTM, CDR2 ANQGSEA. This CDR3 is 9 amino acids long. Losses at the gene ends were 6 bases for V and 13 bases for J; bases not matched to a gene: 4. CDR3: CSVQGAGTF. DNA of the CDR3: TGCAGCGTCCAGGGGGCGGGCACCTTC.

This clone has only one observation. The chain links TRBV18 to TRBJ2-2, with D possibly being TRBD2 (6 bases). The CDR3 spans 16 residues. Trimming pared 1 base from V and 1 base from J, leaving 10 bases between. From germline, CDR1 is KGHSH and CDR2 LQKENI. This chain's CDR3 is CASSPLGGMNTGELFF. In DNA, the CDR3 is TGTGCCAGCTCACCACTTGGGGGGATGAACACCGGGGAGCTGTTTTTT.

The chain couples TRBV27 to TRBJ1-5; D not certain. This CDR3 contains 15 residues. The germline V and J ends were trimmed by 4 bases and 4 bases, with 14 bases remaining between them. Germline CDR1 is MNHEY and CDR2 is SMNVEV (reference sequence). CDR3 DNA: TGTGCCAGCAGTTCCCGGAGGTCTCCGAATCAGCCCCAGCATTTT. This codes for CASSSRRSPNQPQHF.

The chain recombines TRBV2 with TRBJ2-5; 8 nucleotides match TRBD1. This CDR3 is built from 13 residues. The V gene end was trimmed by 7 bases and the J gene end by 2 bases; junction bases not matched to a gene: 3. CDR1 and CDR2 from the germline V gene are SNHLY and FYNNEI. The CDR3 region is CASMRDRQETQYF. The CDR3 nucleotides read TGTGCCAGCATGCGGGACAGGCAAGAGACCCAGTACTTC.

The V gene is TRBV10-1, the J gene TRBJ2-5; 8 bases are shared with TRBD2. The V segment lost 2 bases and the J segment 5 bases; nucleotides outside the gene matches: 13. The CDR3 has 17 amino acids. Germline V gene data show CDR1 as WNHNN and CDR2 as SYGVQD (reference sequence). CDR3 region: CASSERGGLDCMETQYF. The CDR3 DNA reads as TGCGCCAGCAGTGAGCGGGGGGGCCTCGATTGCATGGAGACCCAGTACTTC.

The V gene is TRBV29-1, the J gene TRBJ1-1; D is possibly TRBD1 (6 bases). The germline CDR1 and CDR2 sequences are SQVTM and ANQGSEA. V was shortened by 6 bases and J by 4 bases, with 21 bases between the two germline ends. The CDR3 has 15 residues. CDR3 protein: CSVEIQGRVVTEAFF. CDR3 nucleotide sequence: TGCAGCGTCGAGATACAGGGTAGGGTGGTCACTGAAGCTTTCTTT.

This clone was seen more than once but under ten times. The V and J genes are TRBV7-3 and TRBJ2-5, with 7 positions matching TRBD2. The V segment lost 5 bases and the J segment 6 bases; nucleotides outside the gene matches: 6. The germline CDR1 and CDR2 sequences are SGHTA and FQGTGA. The CDR3 sequence is 13 residues long. Here the CDR3 reads CASSVSGEKTQYF. The CDR3, as DNA: TGTGCCAGCAGCGTCAGCGGGGAAAAGACCCAGTACTTC.

CDR3 coding DNA: TGTGCCAGCAGGACGACAGGGGGCATGAACACCATATATTTT. Residues: CASRTTGGMNTIYF. The chain is built from TRBV6-6 and TRBJ1-3; 10 bases agree with TRBD1. V trimming: 6 bases; J trimming: 7 bases; junction bases outside the gene matches: 6. The CDR3 is made up of 14 amino acids. The V gene's germline CDR1 is MNHNY and CDR2 SVGAGI (reference sequence).

The chain couples TRBV29-1 to TRBJ2-2, with D possibly matching TRBD1 (6 bases). The CDR3 runs 14 residues. V lost 6 bases, J lost 1 base, and 12 bases lay in between. The germline V gene encodes CDR1 SQVTM and CDR2 ANQGSEA. The chain's CDR3 is CSVGANLNTGELFF. The CDR3 DNA follows: TGCAGCGTGGGGGCGAATCTGAACACCGGGGAGCTGTTTTTT.

The chain carries TRBV30 and TRBJ1-5; D is unresolved. CDR1 and CDR2 (germline): GTSNPN, SVGIG (reference sequence). Trimming removed 5 bases at V and 0 bases at J, with 8 bases between. The CDR3 has 13 amino acids. The DNA for the CDR3 is TGTGCCTGGGCTGGAGATAGCAATCAGCCCCAGCATTTT. This codes for CAWAGDSNQPQHF.

This chain connects TRBV7-2 to TRBJ1-1; 9 nucleotides agree with TRBD1. V shed 1 base and J 9 bases; nucleotides not matched to a gene: 3. Germline V gene lookup returns CDR1 SGHTA and CDR2 FQGNSA. This CDR3 comprises 13 residues. The CDR3 here is CASSLGGQGKAFF. Here the CDR3 DNA reads TGTGCCAGCAGCTTAGGGGGACAGGGCAAAGCTTTCTTT. The variable domain in full, with the rest retrieved from reference TRBV7-2 and TRBJ1-1, is GAGVSQSPSNKVTEKGKDVELRCDPISGHTALYWYRQSLGQGLEFLIYFQGNSAPDKSGLPSDRFSAERTGGSVSTLTIQRTQQEDSAVYLCASSLGGQGKAFFGQGTRLTVV.

The chain links TRBV30 to TRBJ2-1; D is ambiguous. Deletions cut 6 bases from V and 0 bases from J, with 9 bases between. Looked up from germline, CDR1 is GTSNPN and CDR2 is SVGIG (reference sequence). The CDR3 is made up of 13 amino acids. Written as DNA, the CDR3 is TGTGCCTGCCACCCGAGCTCCTACAATGAGCAGTTCTTC. Protein sequence: CACHPSSYNEQFF.

This clone was found a few times. The V call is TRBV7-3, the J call TRBJ2-2; TRBD2 agrees at 8 bases. The germline V gene encodes CDR1 SGHTA and CDR2 FQGTGA. The CDR3 contains 15 residues. Trimming at V came to 3 bases and at J to 3 bases, leaving 3 bases not matched to a gene. CDR3 nucleotide sequence: TGTGCCAGCAGCTTGAGCGGGGGCGACACCGGGGAGCTGTTTTTT. Its protein product is CASSLSGGDTGELFF.

This chain connects TRBV7-3 to TRBJ2-5, with 9 bases identical to TRBD2. The CDR3 has 15 amino acids. Per germline, CDR1 SGHTA and CDR2 FQGTGA. V lost 3 bases, J lost 1 base, and 3 bases stayed unmatched. The CDR3 is CASSLGGGAQETQYF. In nucleotides, the CDR3 is TGTGCCAGCAGCTTGGGCGGGGGGGCCCAAGAGACCCAGTACTTC.

The V gene is TRBV6-1, the J gene TRBJ2-5; 9 bases agree with TRBD1. With 3 bases clipped from V and 7 bases from J, the junction kept 6 bases outside the gene matches. Germline loops: CDR1 MNHNS, CDR2 SASEGT. CDR3 length equals 14 residues. The CDR3 is CASSDGQGLGTQYF. CDR3 DNA sequence: TGTGCCAGCAGTGATGGACAGGGGTTGGGGACCCAGTACTTC.

This rearrangement joins TRBV5-6 to TRBJ1-1, with no clear D. Germline V CDR1 and CDR2: SGHDT, YYEEEE. The CDR3 contains 14 residues. Trimming removed 5 bases at V and 5 bases at J, with 16 bases between. The CDR3 DNA follows: TGTGCCAGCAGGAGGGAAGGGAGAAAGACTGAAGCTTTCTTT. Residues: CASRREGRKTEAFF. Together with reference TRBV5-6 and TRBJ1-1, the CDR3 gives the full variable domain: DAGVTQSPTHLIKTRGQQVTLRCSPKSGHDTVSWYQQALGQGPQFIFQYYEEEERQRGNFPDRFSGHQFPNYSSELNVNALLLGDSALYLCASRREGRKTEAFFGQGTRLTVV.

CDR3 nucleotides: TGTGCCAGTAGTGGGAGAGTCGAGTATGGCAATCAGCCCCAGCATTTT. This codes for CASSGRVEYGNQPQHF. The chain combines TRBV19 with TRBJ1-5; D is unresolved. The germline V and J ends were trimmed by 5 bases and 2 bases, with 16 bases remaining between them. The CDR3 extends over 16 amino acids. Per the germline V gene, CDR1 is LNHDA and CDR2 is SQIVND (reference sequence).